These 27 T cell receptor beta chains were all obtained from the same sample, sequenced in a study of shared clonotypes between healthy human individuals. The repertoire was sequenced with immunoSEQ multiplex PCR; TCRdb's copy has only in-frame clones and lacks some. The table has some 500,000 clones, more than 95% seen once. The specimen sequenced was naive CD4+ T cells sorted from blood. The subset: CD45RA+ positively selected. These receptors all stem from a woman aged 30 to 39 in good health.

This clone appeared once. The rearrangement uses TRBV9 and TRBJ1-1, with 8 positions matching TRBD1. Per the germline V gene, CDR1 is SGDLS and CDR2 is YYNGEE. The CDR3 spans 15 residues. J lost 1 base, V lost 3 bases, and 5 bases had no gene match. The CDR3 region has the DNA TGTGCCAGCAGCGACCCGACAGGGGAGAACACTGAAGCTTTCTTT. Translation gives CASSDPTGENTEAFF.

DNA for the CDR3: TGTGCCAGCAGTTTAGGGCTAGCGGGGCGCAATGAGCAGTTCTTC. Amino acid sequence: CASSLGLAGRNEQFF. The chain carries TRBV6-5 and TRBJ2-1, with 9 bases matching TRBD2. This CDR3 region has 15 residues. The V gene end was trimmed by 4 bases and the J gene end by 6 bases; junction bases not matched to a gene: 7. CDR1 is MNHEY, CDR2 SVGAGI, per germline.

The CDR3 here is CSVAGAVVFDEQFF. DNA of the CDR3: TGCAGCGTCGCTGGGGCGGTGGTGTTCGATGAGCAGTTCTTC. The chain combines TRBV29-1 with TRBJ2-1; D possibly corresponds to TRBD1 (5 bases). This CDR3 is built from 14 residues. Germline CDR1 is SQVTM and CDR2 is ANQGSEA. V shed 6 bases and J shed 8 bases, with 20 bases lying between them.

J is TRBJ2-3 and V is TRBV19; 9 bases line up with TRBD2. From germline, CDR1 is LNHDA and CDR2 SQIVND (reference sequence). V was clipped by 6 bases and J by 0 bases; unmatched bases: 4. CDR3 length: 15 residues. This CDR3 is CASRLAGGSTDTQYF. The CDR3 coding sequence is TGTGCCAGTAGACTGGCGGGAGGGAGCACAGATACGCAGTATTTT.

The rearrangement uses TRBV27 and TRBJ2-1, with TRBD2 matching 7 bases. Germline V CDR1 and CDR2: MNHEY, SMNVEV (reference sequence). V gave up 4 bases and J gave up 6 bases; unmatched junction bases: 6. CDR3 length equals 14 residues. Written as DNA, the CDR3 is TGTGCCAGCAGTTCCCTAACTAGCGCCAATGAGCAGTTCTTC. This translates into CASSSLTSANEQFF.

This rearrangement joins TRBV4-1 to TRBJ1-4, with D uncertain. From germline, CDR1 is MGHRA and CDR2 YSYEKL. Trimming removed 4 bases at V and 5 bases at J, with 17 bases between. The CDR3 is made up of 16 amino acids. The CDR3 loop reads CASSRKGDGGNEKLFF. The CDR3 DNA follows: TGCGCCAGCAGCCGAAAAGGCGACGGAGGAAATGAAAAACTGTTTTTT.

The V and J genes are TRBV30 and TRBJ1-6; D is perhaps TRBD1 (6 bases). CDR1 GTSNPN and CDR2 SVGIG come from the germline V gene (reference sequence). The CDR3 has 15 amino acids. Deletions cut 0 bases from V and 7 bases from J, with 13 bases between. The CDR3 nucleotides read TGTGCCTGGAGTGTACCGGGACAAGTAAATTCACCCCTCCACTTT. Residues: CAWSVPGQVNSPLHF. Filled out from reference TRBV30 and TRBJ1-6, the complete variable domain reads SQTIHQWPATLVQPVGSPLSLECTVEGTSNPNLYWYRQAAGRGLQLLFYSVGIGQISSEVPQNLSASRPQDRQFILSSKKLLLSDSGFYLCAWSVPGQVNSPLHFGNGTRLTVT.

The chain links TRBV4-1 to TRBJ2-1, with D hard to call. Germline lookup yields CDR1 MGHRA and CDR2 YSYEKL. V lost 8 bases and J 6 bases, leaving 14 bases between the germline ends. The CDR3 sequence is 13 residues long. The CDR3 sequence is CASGRPGTNEQFF. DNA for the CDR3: TGCGCCAGCGGAAGACCGGGCACCAATGAGCAGTTCTTC.

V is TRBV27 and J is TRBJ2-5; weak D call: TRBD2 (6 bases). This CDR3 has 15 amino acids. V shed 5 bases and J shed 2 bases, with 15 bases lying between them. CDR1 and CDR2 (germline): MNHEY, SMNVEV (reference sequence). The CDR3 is CASSDSGRPQETQYF. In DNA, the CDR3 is TGTGCCAGCAGTGACAGCGGGCGACCTCAAGAGACCCAGTACTTC.

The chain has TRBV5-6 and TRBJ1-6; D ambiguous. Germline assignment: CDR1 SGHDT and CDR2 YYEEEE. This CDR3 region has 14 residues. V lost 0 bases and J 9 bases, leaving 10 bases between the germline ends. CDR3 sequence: CASSLAGNGSPLHF. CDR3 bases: TGTGCCAGCAGCTTGGCGGGGAACGGTTCACCCCTCCACTTT.

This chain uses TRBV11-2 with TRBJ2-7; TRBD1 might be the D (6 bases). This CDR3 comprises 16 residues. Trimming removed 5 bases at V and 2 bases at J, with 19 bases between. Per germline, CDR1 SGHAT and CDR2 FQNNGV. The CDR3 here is CASSGLARGIAYEQYF. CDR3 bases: TGTGCCAGCAGCGGTTTAGCGAGGGGGATCGCCTACGAGCAGTACTTC.

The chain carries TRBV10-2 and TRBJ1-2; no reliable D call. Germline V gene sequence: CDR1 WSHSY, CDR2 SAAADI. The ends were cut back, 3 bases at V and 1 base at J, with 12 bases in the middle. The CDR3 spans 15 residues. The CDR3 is CASSDSRTVNYGYTF. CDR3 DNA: TGCGCCAGCAGTGATTCCCGAACCGTTAACTATGGCTACACCTTC.

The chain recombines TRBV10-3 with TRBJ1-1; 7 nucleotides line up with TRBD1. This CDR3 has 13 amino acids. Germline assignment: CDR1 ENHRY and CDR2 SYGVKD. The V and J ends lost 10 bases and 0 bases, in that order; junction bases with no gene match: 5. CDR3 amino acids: CATTGTVNTEAFF. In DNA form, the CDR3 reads TGTGCCACCACCGGGACAGTGAACACTGAAGCTTTCTTT.

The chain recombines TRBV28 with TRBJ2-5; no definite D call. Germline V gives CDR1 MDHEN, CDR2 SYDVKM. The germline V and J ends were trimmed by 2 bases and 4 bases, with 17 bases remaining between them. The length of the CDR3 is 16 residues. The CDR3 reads CASSLKAVITGETQYF. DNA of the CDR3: TGTGCCAGCAGTTTAAAGGCGGTTATAACCGGAGAGACCCAGTACTTC.

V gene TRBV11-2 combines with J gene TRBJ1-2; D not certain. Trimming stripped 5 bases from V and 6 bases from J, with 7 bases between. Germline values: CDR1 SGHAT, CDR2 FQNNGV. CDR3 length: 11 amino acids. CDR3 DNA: TGTGCCAGCAGCCACGGGGATGGCTACACCTTC. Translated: CASSHGDGYTF.

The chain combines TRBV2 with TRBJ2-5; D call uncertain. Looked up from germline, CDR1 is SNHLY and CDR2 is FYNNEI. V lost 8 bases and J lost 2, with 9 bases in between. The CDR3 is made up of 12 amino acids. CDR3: CASAAQQETQYF. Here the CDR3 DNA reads TGTGCCAGCGCGGCCCAGCAAGAGACCCAGTACTTC.

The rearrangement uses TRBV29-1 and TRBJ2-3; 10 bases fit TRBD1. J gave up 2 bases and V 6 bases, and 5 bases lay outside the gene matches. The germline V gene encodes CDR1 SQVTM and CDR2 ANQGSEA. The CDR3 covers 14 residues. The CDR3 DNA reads TGCAGCGTGGCGGGACAGGGGTTCACAGATACGCAGTATTTT. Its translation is CSVAGQGFTDTQYF.

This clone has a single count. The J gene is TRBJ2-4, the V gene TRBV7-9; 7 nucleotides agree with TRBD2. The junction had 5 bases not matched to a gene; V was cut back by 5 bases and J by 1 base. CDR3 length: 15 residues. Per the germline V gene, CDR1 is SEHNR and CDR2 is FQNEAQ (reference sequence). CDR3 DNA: TGTGCCAGCAGCGGGAGGGAGGCGGCCAAAAACATTCAGTACTTC. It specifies CASSGREAAKNIQYF.

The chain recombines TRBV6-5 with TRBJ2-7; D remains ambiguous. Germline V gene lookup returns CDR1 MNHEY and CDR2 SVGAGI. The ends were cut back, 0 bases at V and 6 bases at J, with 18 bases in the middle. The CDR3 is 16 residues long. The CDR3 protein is CASSYSPSVVLSEQYF. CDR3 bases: TGTGCCAGCAGTTACTCCCCTTCTGTGGTACTGAGCGAGCAGTACTTC.

The CDR3 region is CASSLGRSGSPLHF. The CDR3 nucleotides read TGTGCCAGCAGCTTGGGGCGATCGGGTTCACCCCTCCACTTT. The chain employs TRBV5-4 and TRBJ1-6; D is unresolved. Germline CDR1 SGHNT, CDR2 YYREEE (reference sequence). This CDR3 spans 14 amino acids. Trimming took off 0 bases at V and 9 bases at J, with 10 bases between the two ends.

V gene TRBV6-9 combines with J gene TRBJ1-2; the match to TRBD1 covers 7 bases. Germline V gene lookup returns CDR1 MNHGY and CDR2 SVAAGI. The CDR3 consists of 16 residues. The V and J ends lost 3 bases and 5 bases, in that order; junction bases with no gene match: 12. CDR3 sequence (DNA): TGTGCCAGCAGTTACGGTGGCCGGAACAGGGGTTATGGCTACACCTTC. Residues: CASSYGGRNRGYGYTF.

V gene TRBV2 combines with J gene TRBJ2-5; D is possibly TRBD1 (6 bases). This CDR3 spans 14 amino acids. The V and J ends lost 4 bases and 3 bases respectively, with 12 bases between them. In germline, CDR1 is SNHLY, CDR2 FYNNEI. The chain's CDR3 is CASSVRTVKETQYF. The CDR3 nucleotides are TGTGCCAGCAGTGTTCGGACAGTAAAAGAGACCCAGTACTTC.

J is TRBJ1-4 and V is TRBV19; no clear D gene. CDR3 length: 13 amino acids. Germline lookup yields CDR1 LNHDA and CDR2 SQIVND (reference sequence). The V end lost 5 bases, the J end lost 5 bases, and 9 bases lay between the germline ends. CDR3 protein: CASSWVGNEKLFF. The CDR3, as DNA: TGTGCCAGTAGTTGGGTAGGAAATGAAAAACTGTTTTTT.

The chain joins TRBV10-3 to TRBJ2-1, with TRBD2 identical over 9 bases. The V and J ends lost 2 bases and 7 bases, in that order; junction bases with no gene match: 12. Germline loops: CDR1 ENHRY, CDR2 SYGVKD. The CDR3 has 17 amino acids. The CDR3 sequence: CAISEPFRGRARNEQFF. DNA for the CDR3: TGTGCCATCAGTGAGCCGTTTCGCGGGAGGGCCAGGAATGAGCAGTTCTTC.

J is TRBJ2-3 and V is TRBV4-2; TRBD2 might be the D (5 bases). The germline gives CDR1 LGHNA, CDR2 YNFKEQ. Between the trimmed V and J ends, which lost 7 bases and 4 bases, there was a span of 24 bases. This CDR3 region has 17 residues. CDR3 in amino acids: CASTLRVRDRVPDTQYF. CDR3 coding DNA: TGTGCCAGCACCCTAAGGGTCCGGGATAGGGTCCCAGATACGCAGTATTTT.

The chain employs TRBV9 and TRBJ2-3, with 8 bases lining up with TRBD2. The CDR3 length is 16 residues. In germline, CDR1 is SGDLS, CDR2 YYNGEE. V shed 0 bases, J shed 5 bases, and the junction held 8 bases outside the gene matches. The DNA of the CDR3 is TGTGCCAGCAGCGTAGCGGCTAGCGGGCGGCAAGATACGCAGTATTTT. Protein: CASSVAASGRQDTQYF.

The CDR3 DNA reads as TGTGCCAGTAGTCCGCGGTGGCACGCCAAAAACATTCAGTACTTC. Its protein is CASSPRWHAKNIQYF. The rearrangement joins TRBV19 to TRBJ2-4; D is undetermined. Germline V gene sequence: CDR1 LNHDA, CDR2 SQIVND (reference sequence). Trimming removed 5 bases from V and 1 base from J, with 12 bases in between. The CDR3 consists of 15 residues.